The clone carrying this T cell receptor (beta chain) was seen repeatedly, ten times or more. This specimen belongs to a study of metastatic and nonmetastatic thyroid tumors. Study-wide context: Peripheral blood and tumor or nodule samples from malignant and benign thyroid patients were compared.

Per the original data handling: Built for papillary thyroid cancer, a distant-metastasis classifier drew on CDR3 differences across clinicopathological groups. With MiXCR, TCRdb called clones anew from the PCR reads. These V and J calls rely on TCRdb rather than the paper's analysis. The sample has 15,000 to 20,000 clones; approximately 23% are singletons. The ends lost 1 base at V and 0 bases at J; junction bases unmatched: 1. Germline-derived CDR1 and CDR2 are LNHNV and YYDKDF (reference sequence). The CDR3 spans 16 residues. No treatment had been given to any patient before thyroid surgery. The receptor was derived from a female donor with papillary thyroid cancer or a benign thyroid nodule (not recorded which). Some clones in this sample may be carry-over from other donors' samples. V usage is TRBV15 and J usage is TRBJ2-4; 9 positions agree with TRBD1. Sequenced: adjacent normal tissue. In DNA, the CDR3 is TGTGCCACCAGCAGAGGACAGGGGGTAGCCAAAAACATTCAGTACTTC. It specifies CATSRGQGVAKNIQYF.